This passage covers 9 T cell receptor beta chains from one sample sequenced in a study of CD8+ T cells in alopecia areata. RNA was extracted and reverse transcribed into cDNA as the sequencing template. Method: immunoSEQ multiplex PCR; TCRdb's copy keeps in-frame clones and lacks some. The sample shows roughly 150,000 clones, roughly 58% of them seen only once. Material for sequencing was CD8+ T cells sorted from blood. The receptor set was obtained from a human donor in good health.

This clone was observed once. The chain is built from TRBV29-1 and TRBJ2-7; either TRBD1 or TRBD2 may fit D (5 bases each). This CDR3 is built from 15 residues. V lost 4 bases to trimming and J lost 1 base, with 17 bases between them. Germline CDR1 SQVTM, CDR2 ANQGSEA. CDR3 coding DNA: TGCAGCGTTGTAACCCGGGGACGTGGATCCTACGAGCAGTACTTC. Translation: CSVVTRGRGSYEQYF.

This clone was counted between two and nine times. The rearrangement joins TRBV2 to TRBJ2-1, with TRBD2 identical over 8 bases. Germline assignment: CDR1 SNHLY and CDR2 FYNNEI. The trim removed 4 bases at V and 8 bases at J, leaving 7 bases unmatched. This CDR3 contains 14 residues. The CDR3 reads CASSASSGIDEQFF. The DNA of the CDR3 is TGTGCCAGCAGTGCGAGTAGCGGGATCGATGAGCAGTTCTTC.

The rearrangement uses TRBV13 and TRBJ2-7; 7 bases line up with TRBD2. The CDR3 has 15 residues. Per the germline V gene, CDR1 is PRHDT and CDR2 is FYEKMQ (reference sequence). V shed 5 bases and J 7 bases; nucleotides not matched to a gene: 14. The CDR3: CASSPLGQGGSEQYF. The CDR3 region has the DNA TGTGCCAGCAGCCCTCTTGGGCAGGGAGGGAGTGAGCAGTACTTC.

The V gene is TRBV27, the J gene TRBJ2-2; D is unclear. V lost 2 bases, J lost 2 bases, and 6 bases lay in between. The CDR3 sequence is 14 residues long. CDR1 is MNHEY, CDR2 SMNVEV, per germline (reference sequence). Here the CDR3 DNA reads TGTGCCAGCAGTTTAGGTGTAAACACCGGGGAGCTGTTTTTT. It codes for CASSLGVNTGELFF.

V is TRBV27 and J is TRBJ2-7, with unresolved D. V lost 9 bases and J 3 bases, leaving 12 bases between the germline ends. CDR1 and CDR2 (germline): MNHEY, SMNVEV (reference sequence). CDR3 length: 12 amino acids. The CDR3 region has the DNA TGTGCCAGAACCAAAGTGGGCTACGAGCAGTACTTC. Translation gives CARTKVGYEQYF.

This chain uses TRBV11-2 with TRBJ2-7; D gene uncertain. V was cut by 0 bases and J by 5 bases, with 14 bases left in between. The length of the CDR3 is 15 residues. Germline lookup yields CDR1 SGHAT and CDR2 FQNNGV. DNA of the CDR3: TGTGCCAGCAGCTTAGACTCGGTGGGCCTCAACGAGCAGTACTTC. Its translation is CASSLDSVGLNEQYF.

This clone was seen more than once but under ten times. The chain employs TRBV29-1 and TRBJ2-7, with 9 bases lining up with TRBD1. The germline gives CDR1 SQVTM, CDR2 ANQGSEA. Trimming removed 0 bases from V and 0 bases from J; junction bases left unmatched: 6. The CDR3 contains 16 residues. Here the CDR3 reads CSVEESGTGSSYEQYF. CDR3 DNA sequence: TGCAGCGTTGAAGAGTCGGGGACAGGGAGCTCCTACGAGCAGTACTTC.

This CDR3 is CASSREDSRWIQGQFF. DNA of the CDR3: TGTGCCAGCAGCCGGGAGGACTCCCGATGGATACAGGGGCAGTTCTTC. V and J are TRBV13 and TRBJ2-1, with D possibly being TRBD2 (7 bases). Trimming took off 5 bases at V and 12 bases at J, with 26 bases between the two ends. Germline assignment: CDR1 PRHDT and CDR2 FYEKMQ (reference sequence). This CDR3 is built from 16 residues.

This clone occurred a few times. This chain joins TRBV5-1 and TRBJ2-7, with 10 bases that match TRBD2. CDR1 and CDR2 (germline): SGHRS, YFSETQ. The CDR3 has 15 residues. J lost 2 bases, V lost 3 bases, and 5 bases had no gene match. The CDR3, as DNA: TGCGCCAGCAGCTGGACTGGACTAGCGGCCTACGAGCAGTACTTC. Residues: CASSWTGLAAYEQYF.